These 20 T cell receptor beta chains were all obtained from the same sample, sequenced in a study of blood T cells in healthy people across ages. A second PCR of 7 to 11 cycles used a sample-barcoded 5' primer and a J-beta primer mix. From the 5' RACE reads, TCRdb called clonotypes with MiXCR, one entry per CDR3 protein. The sample lists approximately 1.5 million distinct CDR3 sequences; 40% to 45% were seen once. Sequences were obtained from blood. The receptors come from a woman aged 18-29 years in good health.

The chain has TRBV24-1 and TRBJ1-2; 8 nucleotides agree with TRBD1. J gave up 5 bases and V 3 bases, and 4 bases lay outside the gene matches. This CDR3 contains 14 residues. CDR1 and CDR2 from the germline V gene are KGHDR and SFDVKD. For the CDR3, the DNA is TGTGCCACCAGTGATCCGGACAGGGCTTATGGCTACACCTTC. Amino acid sequence: CATSDPDRAYGYTF.

Only a few counts were recorded for this clonotype. CDR3 loop: CASSHLWTGVNEQFF. The CDR3, as DNA: TGCGCCAGCAGCCATCTGTGGACAGGGGTGAATGAGCAGTTCTTC. The gene calls are TRBV4-1 and TRBJ2-1; 9 bases line up with TRBD1. The germline CDR1 and CDR2 sequences are MGHRA and YSYEKL. V lost 3 bases to trimming and J lost 7 bases; unmatched junction nucleotides: 7. The CDR3 has 15 residues.

This clonotype was seen a handful of times. This chain uses TRBV15 with TRBJ2-1; D is perhaps TRBD1 (6 bases). V was clipped by 5 bases and J by 4 bases, with 15 bases between them. The CDR3 has 15 residues. Germline CDR1 and CDR2: LNHNV and YYDKDF (reference sequence). CDR3 nucleotide sequence: TGTGCCACCAGCCCATACAGGGACGGTTACAATGAGCAGTTCTTC. Its protein product is CATSPYRDGYNEQFF.

This clonotype was observed a handful of times. The chain joins TRBV9 to TRBJ2-5; unclear D gene. The CDR3 has 13 residues. The V gene lost 0 bases and the J gene lost 8 bases, with 11 bases spanning the gap. Germline V CDR1 and CDR2: SGDLS, YYNGEE. As DNA, the CDR3 is TGTGCCAGCAGCGTAGAGGAACCGACCACCCAGTACTTC. It is translated as CASSVEEPTTQYF.

This clonotype was recorded only once. The rearrangement joins TRBV12-3 or TRBV12-4 to TRBJ1-4, with D unresolved. The V end lost 5 bases, the J end lost 0 bases, and 13 bases lay between the germline ends. This CDR3 has 16 amino acids. DNA for the CDR3: TGTGCCAGCAGTCAAACCTACGGAGCAACTAATGAAAAACTGTTTTTT. This translates into CASSQTYGATNEKLFF.

This clonotype was recorded a few times. V is TRBV3-1 and J is TRBJ2-5; D remains ambiguous. Germline V gene sequence: CDR1 LGHDT, CDR2 YNNKEL (reference sequence). V was clipped by 3 bases and J by 4 bases, with 9 bases between them. There are 13 residues in the CDR3. This chain's CDR3 is CASSQMVGETQYF. The CDR3 DNA follows: TGTGCCAGCAGCCAGATGGTTGGAGAGACCCAGTACTTC.

The chain employs TRBV3-1 and TRBJ2-5; D unclear. V was pared by 1 base and J by 6 bases, with 12 bases between. The CDR3 has 14 amino acids. Per germline, CDR1 LGHDT and CDR2 YNNKEL (reference sequence). The CDR3 loop is CASSQGEHPKTQYF. The CDR3 DNA sequence: TGTGCCAGCAGCCAAGGGGAACATCCGAAGACCCAGTACTTC.

The gene calls are TRBV4-3 and TRBJ2-1; D might be TRBD1 (5 bases). The V end was cut by 0 bases, the J end by 4 bases, with 10 bases between. The CDR3 consists of 15 residues. Germline V CDR1 and CDR2: LGHNA, YSLEER. In DNA, the CDR3 is TGCGCCAGCAGCCAAGACAGGGCCCTGTACAATGAGCAGTTCTTC. Protein: CASSQDRALYNEQFF.

This clonotype was counted between two and nine times. The chain recombines TRBV4-3 with TRBJ1-2; D gene ambiguous. Germline CDR1 is LGHNA and CDR2 is YSLEER. The length of the CDR3 is 15 residues. The germline V and J ends were trimmed by 1 base and 2 bases, with 11 bases remaining between them. The CDR3 region is CASSQGVSQNYGYTF. The DNA for the CDR3 is TGCGCCAGCAGCCAAGGGGTATCACAGAACTATGGCTACACCTTC.

Note on this clonotype: The junction differs from germline at one of its ends, possibly a read error. The V gene is TRBV25-1, the J gene TRBJ2-3; the match to TRBD2 covers 11 bases. This CDR3 contains 16 residues. In germline, CDR1 is MGHDK, CDR2 SYGVNS. The CDR3 protein is CTNSPSGGWSTDTRYF. The DNA of the CDR3 is TGTACCAACAGTCCTAGCGGGGGGTGGAGCACAGATACGCGGTATTTT.

This clonotype was picked up a small number of times. The CDR3 protein is CSVEDPSGGKLFF. The DNA for the CDR3 is TGCAGCGTTGAAGATCCAAGTGGGGGAAAACTGTTTTTT. The chain couples TRBV29-1 to TRBJ1-4, with D maybe TRBD1 (5 bases). The CDR3 has 13 residues. Germline V gene lookup returns CDR1 SQVTM and CDR2 ANQGSEA. Trimming took 0 bases from V and 10 from J, leaving 12 bases between them.

V is TRBV9 and J is TRBJ2-2; TRBD1 is a possible D gene (5 bases). The germline CDR1 and CDR2 sequences are SGDLS and YYNGEE. The CDR3 totals 13 residues. The ends were cut back, 3 bases at V and 6 bases at J, with 9 bases in the middle. The CDR3 coding sequence is TGTGCCAGCAGCGGCAGGGTTTCCGGGGAGCTGTTTTTT. Residues: CASSGRVSGELFF.

Regarding this clonotype: One end of the junction fails to match germline, which may point to a read error. This sequence joins TRBV20-1 and TRBJ2-5; 7 positions match TRBD2. CDR3 length: 16 amino acids. From germline, CDR1 is DFQATT and CDR2 SNEGSKA (reference sequence). The CDR3 here is CSTRDFGGGITETQYF. Written as DNA, the CDR3 is TGCAGTACTAGAGATTTTGGGGGAGGGATCACGGAGACCCAGTACTTC.

The genes are TRBV25-1 and TRBJ2-2, with a weak D call TRBD1 (6 bases). There are 11 residues in the CDR3. Germline CDR1 and CDR2: MGHDK and SYGVNS. Trimming pared 10 bases from V and 5 bases from J, leaving 8 bases between. CDR3 sequence (DNA): TGTGCCACCGGACAGACCGGGGAGCTGTTTTTT. It yields the protein CATGQTGELFF.

Comment on this clonotype: A much larger clone is a single base away; this may be a read error. The chain has TRBV6-6 and TRBJ1-1, with D tentatively TRBD1 (6 bases). The CDR3 runs 14 residues. Germline CDR1 MNHNY, CDR2 SVGAGI (reference sequence). CDR3 residues: CASSYSRDNTKAFF. The CDR3 region has the DNA TGTGCCAGCAGTTATTCGCGGGACAACACTAAAGCTTTCTTT.

V is TRBV28 and J is TRBJ2-4, with D tentatively TRBD1 or TRBD2 (6 bases each). The V gene's germline CDR1 is MDHEN and CDR2 SYDVKM. The CDR3 is made up of 13 amino acids. V gave up 6 bases and J gave up 13 bases, with 19 bases separating them. CDR3 in DNA: TGTGCCAGCAGCCTTTGGGGAAGGGGGGAGCAGTACTTC. Amino acids: CASSLWGRGEQYF.

The J gene is TRBJ1-2, the V gene TRBV3-1, with D tentatively TRBD1 (5 bases). The CDR3 loop spans 16 amino acids. Germline V gene lookup returns CDR1 LGHDT and CDR2 YNNKEL (reference sequence). V was clipped by 2 bases and J by 4 bases, with 17 bases between them. The DNA of the CDR3 is TGTGCCAGCAGCCAATTAGGGTCAGGGTCAAGCTATGGCTACACCTTC. The encoded protein is CASSQLGSGSSYGYTF.

The chain recombines TRBV10-2 with TRBJ2-7, with D uncertain. The CDR3 is 16 amino acids. The germline CDR1 and CDR2 sequences are WSHSY and SAAADI. Trimming stripped 3 bases from V and 0 bases from J, with 15 bases between. This CDR3 is CASSEPGSPSSYEQYF. The CDR3 bases are TGCGCCAGCAGTGAACCGGGCAGCCCATCCTCCTACGAGCAGTACTTC.

This chain connects TRBV20-1 to TRBJ1-2, with D perhaps matching TRBD1 (6 bases). With 3 bases removed from V and 4 bases from J, the gap between germline ends came to 9 bases. The CDR3 is 12 residues long. Germline V CDR1 and CDR2: DFQATT, SNEGSKA (reference sequence). The CDR3 region is CSASRDTYGYTF. CDR3 bases: TGCAGTGCTAGCAGGGACACCTATGGCTACACCTTC.

The J gene is TRBJ2-7, the V gene TRBV6-5; either TRBD1 or TRBD2 may supply D (5 bases each). Germline CDR1 MNHEY, CDR2 SVGAGI. V gave up 7 bases and J gave up 4 bases, with 17 bases separating them. The CDR3 extends over 14 amino acids. The CDR3 here is CASTGGLGGYEQYF. CDR3 DNA sequence: TGTGCCAGCACCGGCGGACTTGGGGGTTACGAGCAGTACTTC.